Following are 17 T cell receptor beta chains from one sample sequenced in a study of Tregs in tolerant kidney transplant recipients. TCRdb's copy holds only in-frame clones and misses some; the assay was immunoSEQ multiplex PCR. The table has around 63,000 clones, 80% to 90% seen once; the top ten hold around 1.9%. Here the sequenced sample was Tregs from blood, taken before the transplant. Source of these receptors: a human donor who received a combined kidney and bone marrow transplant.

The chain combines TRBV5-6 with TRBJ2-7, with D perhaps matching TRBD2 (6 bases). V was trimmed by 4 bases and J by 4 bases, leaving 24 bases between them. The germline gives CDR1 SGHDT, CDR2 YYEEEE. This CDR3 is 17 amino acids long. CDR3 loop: CASSPTPGGVLRYEQYF. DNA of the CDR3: TGTGCCAGCAGCCCAACCCCCGGCGGGGTCCTCAGGTACGAGCAGTACTTC.

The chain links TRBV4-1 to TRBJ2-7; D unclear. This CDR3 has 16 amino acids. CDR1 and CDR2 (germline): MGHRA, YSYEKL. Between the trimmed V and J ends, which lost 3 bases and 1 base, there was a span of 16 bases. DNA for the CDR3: TGCGCCAGCAGCCACGACCTTAAGGCACAGTCCTACGAGCAGTACTTC. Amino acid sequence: CASSHDLKAQSYEQYF.

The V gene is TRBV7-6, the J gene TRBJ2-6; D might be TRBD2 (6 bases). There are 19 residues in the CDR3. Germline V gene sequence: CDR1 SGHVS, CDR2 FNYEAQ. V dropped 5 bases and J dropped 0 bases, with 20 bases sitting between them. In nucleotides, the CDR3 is TGTGCCAGCAGCCCCCGGCCGAGGAGGGAGCGCTCTGGGGCCAACGTCCTGACTTTC. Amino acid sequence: CASSPRPRRERSGANVLTF.

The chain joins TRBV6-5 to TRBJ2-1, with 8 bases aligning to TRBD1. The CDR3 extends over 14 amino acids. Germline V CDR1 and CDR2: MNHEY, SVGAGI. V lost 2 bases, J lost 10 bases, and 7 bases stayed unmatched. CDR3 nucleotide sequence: TGTGCCAGCAGTTACGGCAGGGGGCGTGGGGAGCAGTTCTTC. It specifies CASSYGRGRGEQFF.

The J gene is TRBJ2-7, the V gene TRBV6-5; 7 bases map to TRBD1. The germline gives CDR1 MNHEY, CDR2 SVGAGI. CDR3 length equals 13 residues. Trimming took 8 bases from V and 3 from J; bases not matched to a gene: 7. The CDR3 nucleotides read TGTGCCAGCTTAGGGGGCCCTTACTACGAGCAGTACTTC. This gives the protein CASLGGPYYEQYF.

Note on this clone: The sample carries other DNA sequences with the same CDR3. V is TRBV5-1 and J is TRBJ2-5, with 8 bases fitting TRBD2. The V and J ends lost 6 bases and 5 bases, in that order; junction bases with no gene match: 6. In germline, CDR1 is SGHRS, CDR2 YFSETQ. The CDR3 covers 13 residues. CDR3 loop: CASNGGVGETQYF. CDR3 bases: TGCGCCAGCAACGGGGGGGTGGGGGAGACCCAGTACTTC.

The CDR3 region has the DNA TGTGCCACCCCACAGGGGGCTACACCTCTGGCTTTCTTT. It translates to CATPQGATPLAFF. The J gene is TRBJ1-1, the V gene TRBV27, with TRBD1 matching 9 bases. The V gene's germline CDR1 is MNHEY and CDR2 SMNVEV (reference sequence). The CDR3 runs 13 residues. The junction had 14 bases not matched to a gene; V was cut back by 10 bases and J by 11 bases.

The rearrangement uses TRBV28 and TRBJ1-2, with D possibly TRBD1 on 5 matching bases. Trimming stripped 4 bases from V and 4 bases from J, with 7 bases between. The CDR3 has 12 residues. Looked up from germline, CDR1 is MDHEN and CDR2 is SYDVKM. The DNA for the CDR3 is TGTGCCAGCAGTTCGGGGACCTATGGCTACACCTTC. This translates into CASSSGTYGYTF.

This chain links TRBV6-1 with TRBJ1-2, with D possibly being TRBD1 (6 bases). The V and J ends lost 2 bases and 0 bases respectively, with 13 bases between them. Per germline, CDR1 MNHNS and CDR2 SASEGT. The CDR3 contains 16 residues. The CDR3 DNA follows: TGTGCCAGCAGTGAACCGGTTGCAGGGGCTAACTATGGCTACACCTTC. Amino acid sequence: CASSEPVAGANYGYTF.

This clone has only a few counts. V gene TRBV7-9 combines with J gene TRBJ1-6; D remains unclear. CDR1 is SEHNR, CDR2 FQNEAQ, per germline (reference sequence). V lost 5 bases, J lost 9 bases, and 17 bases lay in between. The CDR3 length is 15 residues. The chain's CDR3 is CASSPGPDWASPLHF. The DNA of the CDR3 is TGTGCCAGCAGCCCCGGACCGGACTGGGCTTCACCCCTCCACTTT.

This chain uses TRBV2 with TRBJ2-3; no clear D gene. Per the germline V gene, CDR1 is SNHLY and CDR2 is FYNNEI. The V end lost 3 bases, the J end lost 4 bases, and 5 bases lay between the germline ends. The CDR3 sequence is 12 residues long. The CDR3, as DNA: TGTGCCAGCAGTGATGGGGCAGATACGCAGTATTTT. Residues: CASSDGADTQYF.

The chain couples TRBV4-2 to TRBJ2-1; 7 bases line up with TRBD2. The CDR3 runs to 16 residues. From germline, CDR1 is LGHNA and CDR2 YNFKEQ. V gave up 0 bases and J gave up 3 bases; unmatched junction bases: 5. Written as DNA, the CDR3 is TGTGCCAGCAGCCAAGAGCTTGGCGGGGGCTACAATGAGCAGTTCTTC. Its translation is CASSQELGGGYNEQFF.

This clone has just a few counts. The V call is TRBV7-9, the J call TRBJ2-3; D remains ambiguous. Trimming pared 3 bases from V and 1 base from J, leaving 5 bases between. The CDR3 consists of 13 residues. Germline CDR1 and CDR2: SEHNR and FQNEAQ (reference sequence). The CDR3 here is CASSFHGTDTQYF. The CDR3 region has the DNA TGTGCCAGCAGCTTTCACGGCACAGATACGCAGTATTTT.

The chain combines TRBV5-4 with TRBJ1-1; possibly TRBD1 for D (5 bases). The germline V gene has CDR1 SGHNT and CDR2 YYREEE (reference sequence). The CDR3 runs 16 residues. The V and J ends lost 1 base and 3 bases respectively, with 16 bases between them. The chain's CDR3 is CASSLFLGQVDTEAFF. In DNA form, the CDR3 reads TGTGCCAGCAGCTTGTTTTTGGGGCAGGTCGACACTGAAGCTTTCTTT.

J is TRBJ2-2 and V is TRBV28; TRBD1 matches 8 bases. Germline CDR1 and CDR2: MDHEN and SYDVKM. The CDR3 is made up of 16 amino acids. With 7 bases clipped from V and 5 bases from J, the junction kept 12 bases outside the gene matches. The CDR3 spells CASIGDRKRRTGELFF. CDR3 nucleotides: TGTGCCAGCATTGGGGACAGGAAAAGGAGGACCGGGGAGCTGTTTTTT.

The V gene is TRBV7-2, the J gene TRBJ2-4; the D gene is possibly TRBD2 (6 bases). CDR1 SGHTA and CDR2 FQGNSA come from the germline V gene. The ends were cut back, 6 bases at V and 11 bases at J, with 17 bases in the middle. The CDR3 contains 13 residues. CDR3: CASRAGTLDVQYF. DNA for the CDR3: TGTGCCAGCAGGGCGGGGACCCTCGACGTTCAGTACTTC.

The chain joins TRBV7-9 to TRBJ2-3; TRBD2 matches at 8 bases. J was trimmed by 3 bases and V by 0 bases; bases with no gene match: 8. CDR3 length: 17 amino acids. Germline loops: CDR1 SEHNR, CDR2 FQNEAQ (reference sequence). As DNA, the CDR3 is TGTGCCAGCAGCTTAGCGAGCCTTAGCGGGACGACAGATACGCAGTATTTT. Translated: CASSLASLSGTTDTQYF.